This TCR beta chain was documented in a study of blood T cell repertoires in COVID-19. Sequenced by immunoSEQ multiplex PCR; TCRdb stores in-frame clones only, minus some. The sample carries about 290,000 clones, roughly 89% recorded once. CDR1 is SGHRS and CDR2 is YFSETQ in the germline V gene. Trimming cost V 1 base and J 3 bases; bases outside gene matches: 15. CDR3 length: 18 amino acids. The chain couples TRBV5-1 to TRBJ1-2; 7 positions match TRBD1. The material sequenced was peripheral blood. The receptor was derived from a young woman with COVID-19, enrolled during active disease. The CDR3 region is CASSLRPGTADSHYGYTF. The CDR3 DNA reads TGCGCCAGCAGCTTGAGACCCGGGACAGCCGATTCCCACTATGGCTACACCTTC.